The 18 T cell receptor beta chains in this list originate from one sample, sequenced in a study of cytomegalovirus exposure and HLA in healthy donors. 13 Jbeta primers and 60 Vbeta primers were used for the PCR. TCRdb's copy holds only in-frame clones and misses some; the assay was immunoSEQ multiplex PCR. The data show under 200,000 clones, with around four fifths seen just once and approximately 1.4% held by the top ten. Material for sequencing was PBMCs. These receptors all come from a man aged 25-40 years in good health and CMV-seronegative.

The rearrangement joins TRBV9 to TRBJ1-6; 8 bases are shared with TRBD1. Germline V gene lookup returns CDR1 SGDLS and CDR2 YYNGEE. V shed 4 bases, J shed 10 bases, and the junction held 7 bases outside the gene matches. CDR3 length: 14 amino acids. CDR3 protein: CASSPQGGESPLHF. CDR3 nucleotide sequence: TGTGCCAGCAGCCCACAGGGGGGAGAGTCACCCCTCCACTTT.

The V and J genes are TRBV9 and TRBJ1-4; unclear D gene. Trimming pared 0 bases from V and 5 bases from J, leaving 5 bases between. CDR1 SGDLS and CDR2 YYNGEE come from the germline V gene. The CDR3 consists of 13 residues. As DNA, the CDR3 is TGTGCCAGCAGCGTAGGGCAGAATGAAAAACTGTTTTTT. Translating it yields CASSVGQNEKLFF.

This clone was seen a few times. CDR3: CASSHSSTVPDNEQFF. The DNA of the CDR3 is TGCGCCAGCAGCCATTCTTCGACAGTACCAGACAATGAGCAGTTCTTC. The chain links TRBV4-3 to TRBJ2-1; TRBD1 might be the D (5 bases). V lost 3 bases and J lost 5, with 17 bases in between. Germline CDR1 LGHNA, CDR2 YSLEER. The CDR3 has 16 residues.

The chain couples TRBV4-1 to TRBJ2-7, with 10 positions matching TRBD1. The V gene end was trimmed by 1 base and the J gene end by 4 bases; junction bases not matched to a gene: 4. CDR3 length equals 15 residues. Germline V gene data show CDR1 as MGHRA and CDR2 as YSYEKL. The CDR3: CASSQVEGQGYEQYF. The CDR3 DNA sequence: TGCGCCAGCAGCCAAGTAGAGGGACAGGGGTACGAGCAGTACTTC.

The chain links TRBV9 to TRBJ2-7; no clear D. The CDR3 runs to 14 residues. The V gene lost 4 bases and the J gene lost 0 bases, with 11 bases spanning the gap. Germline CDR1 SGDLS, CDR2 YYNGEE. CDR3 DNA: TGTGCCAGCAGCACCCTCGGTACCTCCTACGAGCAGTACTTC. This codes for CASSTLGTSYEQYF. Together with reference TRBV9 and TRBJ2-7, the CDR3 gives the full variable domain: DSGVTQTPKHLITATGQRVTLRCSPRSGDLSVYWYQQSLDQGLQFLIQYYNGEERAKGNILERFSAQQFPDLHSELNLSSLELGDSALYFCASSTLGTSYEQYFGPGTRLTVT.

This clone is a singleton in its sample. The chain links TRBV10-3 to TRBJ1-2; D is uncertain. V gave up 2 bases and J gave up 7 bases, with 8 bases separating them. CDR3 length: 12 amino acids. Germline V lookup: CDR1 ENHRY, CDR2 SYGVKD. The CDR3 DNA sequence: TGTGCCATCAGTGAGGAGGGATTTGGCTACACCTTC. Its protein product is CAISEEGFGYTF.

This clone has a single count. The chain links TRBV5-1 to TRBJ2-5; 9 positions agree with TRBD2. The CDR3 has 14 amino acids. Germline CDR1 SGHRS, CDR2 YFSETQ. J was trimmed by 3 bases and V by 5 bases; bases with no gene match: 5. The CDR3 DNA sequence: TGCGCCAGCAGGATATTAGCGGGAGAAGAGACCCAGTACTTC. This encodes CASRILAGEETQYF.

This clone was seen once. The J gene is TRBJ2-7, the V gene TRBV30, with D possibly TRBD1 on 5 matching bases. There are 13 residues in the CDR3. The germline V gene has CDR1 GTSNPN and CDR2 SVGIG (reference sequence). The V end was cut by 0 bases, the J end by 3 bases, with 9 bases between. CDR3: CAWSVGRDYEQYF. In DNA, the CDR3 is TGTGCCTGGAGTGTAGGCAGGGACTACGAGCAGTACTTC.

This clone was counted once. The chain uses TRBV15 and TRBJ2-3; 8 nucleotides align to TRBD2. V was clipped by 3 bases and J by 6 bases; unmatched bases: 8. CDR3 length equals 15 residues. The germline gives CDR1 LNHNV, CDR2 YYDKDF (reference sequence). The CDR3 nucleotides read TGTGCCACCAGCAGGCGGGGGGATTTAAGGGATACGCAGTATTTT. Translated: CATSRRGDLRDTQYF.

The V call is TRBV25-1, the J call TRBJ1-2; no clear D gene. The CDR3 loop spans 16 amino acids. V was shortened by 1 base and J by 2 bases, with 14 bases between the two germline ends. Per germline, CDR1 MGHDK and CDR2 SYGVNS. CDR3: CASSEFEVEENYGYTF. In DNA form, the CDR3 reads TGTGCCAGCAGTGAATTTGAGGTTGAAGAGAACTATGGCTACACCTTC.

This chain uses TRBV6-1 with TRBJ2-3, with 8 bases that match TRBD2. Germline V gene lookup returns CDR1 MNHNS and CDR2 SASEGT. The CDR3 extends over 18 amino acids. Trimming removed 1 base from V and 0 bases from J; junction bases left unmatched: 9. CDR3 in DNA: TGTGCCAGCAGTGAAGTAGGTTGGCGGGGGGCAAGCACAGATACGCAGTATTTT. Protein: CASSEVGWRGASTDTQYF.

On this clone: One end of the junction varies from germline; a read error may be responsible. The V call is TRBV7-9, the J call TRBJ2-7; 8 positions agree with TRBD1. CDR3 length equals 11 residues. Germline V gives CDR1 SEHNR, CDR2 FQNEAQ (reference sequence). The DNA for the CDR3 is TGTTCCAGCAGCTTAAAGGACAGGGCCATCTTC. Protein sequence: CSSSLKDRAIF.

The rearrangement links TRBV5-1 to TRBJ2-1, with a weak D call TRBD2 (5 bases). This CDR3 region has 12 residues. CDR1 is SGHRS and CDR2 is YFSETQ in the germline V gene. The V gene lost 4 bases and the J gene lost 9 bases, with 11 bases spanning the gap. The CDR3 nucleotides are TGCGCCAGCAGCCCCCCGGACTTTGAGCAGTTCTTC. This translates into CASSPPDFEQFF.

The V call is TRBV6-1, the J call TRBJ1-2; 9 bases align to TRBD1. Trimming removed 4 bases from V and 2 bases from J; junction bases left unmatched: 2. CDR3 length: 14 amino acids. Germline loops: CDR1 MNHNS, CDR2 SASEGT. CDR3 nucleotides: TGTGCCAGCAGTGGTGGGACAGGGAACTATGGCTACACCTTC. It is translated as CASSGGTGNYGYTF.

CDR3 in amino acids: CASSQDGGGSSYEQYF. CDR3 nucleotides: TGCGCCAGCAGCCAAGATGGCGGGGGGAGCTCCTACGAGCAGTACTTC. The chain joins TRBV4-1 to TRBJ2-7; TRBD2 matches 8 bases. CDR1 and CDR2 from the germline V gene are MGHRA and YSYEKL. The CDR3 length is 16 residues. The junction had 4 bases not matched to a gene; V was cut back by 0 bases and J by 0 bases.

The rearrangement uses TRBV6-5 and TRBJ2-3; tentative D call: TRBD1 (6 bases). Trimming took off 0 bases at V and 6 bases at J, with 16 bases between the two ends. The CDR3 length is 16 residues. Germline lookup yields CDR1 MNHEY and CDR2 SVGAGI. CDR3 sequence (DNA): TGTGCCAGCAGTTACTCTCTCCAGGGGTCCTTGGATACGCAGTATTTT. The encoded protein is CASSYSLQGSLDTQYF.

The chain joins TRBV10-3 to TRBJ1-1; 12 bases line up with TRBD1. J lost 1 base, V lost 0 bases, and 6 bases had no gene match. The CDR3 covers 18 residues. Germline V gene data show CDR1 as ENHRY and CDR2 as SYGVKD. CDR3 bases: TGTGCCATCAGTGAGTCCGGGACAGGGGGCTTCTGGAACACTGAAGCTTTCTTT. Translating gives CAISESGTGGFWNTEAFF.

The chain employs TRBV4-3 and TRBJ2-3; 10 nucleotides match TRBD2. After removal of 4 bases from V and 4 bases from J, the junction contained 5 bases not matched to a gene. Germline values: CDR1 LGHNA, CDR2 YSLEER. The CDR3 is 15 residues long. CDR3: CASSLSSGGADTQYF. DNA of the CDR3: TGCGCCAGCAGCCTGTCTAGCGGGGGAGCAGATACGCAGTATTTT.